Presented here are 14 T cell receptor beta chains from one specimen sequenced in a study of blood T cells in healthy people across ages. Combining a sample-barcoded 5' primer with a J-beta primer mix, a second PCR ran for about 6 to 11 cycles. Via MiXCR, TCRdb re-called the 5' RACE reads, giving one row per CDR3 protein. The sample lists roughly 2 million distinct CDR3 sequences, less than 50% occurring once. Sequenced input: blood. The origin of the receptors is a woman aged 40 to 50 in good health.

This chain joins TRBV7-9 and TRBJ2-1, with TRBD1 matching over 7 bases. Germline V gives CDR1 SEHNR, CDR2 FQNEAQ (reference sequence). The CDR3 covers 16 residues. Germline trimming cut 5 bases from V and 1 base from J; bases unmatched to any gene: 8. The CDR3 DNA reads as TGTGCCAGCAGCGAAAAGACAGGGCCTTCCTACAATGAGCAGTTCTTC. Its translation is CASSEKTGPSYNEQFF.

The CDR3 loop is CASSINGVETQYF. The CDR3 nucleotides read TGTGCCAGTAGTATCAATGGGGTGGAGACCCAGTACTTC. The V gene is TRBV19, the J gene TRBJ2-4; no firm D call. The J call may be wrong; the DNA end is better matched by TRBJ2-5. The CDR3 consists of 13 residues. Germline V gene lookup returns CDR1 LNHDA and CDR2 SQIVND (reference sequence).

This chain links TRBV20-1 with TRBJ1-4, with no clear D. The germline CDR1 and CDR2 sequences are DFQATT and SNEGSKA (reference sequence). The V and J ends lost 3 bases and 10 bases respectively, with 21 bases between them. The CDR3 has 15 residues. The CDR3 nucleotides read TGCAGTGCTAGGAGGCTGGACGTATCAAATTCAAAACTGTTTTTT. Its translation is CSARRLDVSNSKLFF.

This clonotype was seen a handful of times. The CDR3 nucleotides are TGCAGTGCCCTCAGGGATCTAGCCAAAAACATTCAGTACTTC. Protein sequence: CSALRDLAKNIQYF. This sequence joins TRBV20-1 and TRBJ2-4; the D gene is possibly TRBD1 (5 bases). Between the trimmed V and J ends, which lost 6 bases and 0 bases, there was a span of 12 bases. There are 14 residues in the CDR3. The germline V gene has CDR1 DFQATT and CDR2 SNEGSKA (reference sequence).

This chain uses TRBV20-1 with TRBJ1-6, with D maybe TRBD1 (5 bases). Trimming shortened V by 3 bases and J by 9 bases, and 9 bases separated the two germline ends. This CDR3 is 12 amino acids long. Germline V gene data show CDR1 as DFQATT and CDR2 as SNEGSKA (reference sequence). The CDR3 loop reads CSASPGGSPLHF. The CDR3 DNA follows: TGCAGTGCTAGTCCTGGGGGTTCACCCCTCCACTTT.

V gene TRBV20-1 combines with J gene TRBJ1-1; no firm D call. Trimming removed 6 bases at V and 4 bases at J, with 12 bases between. The germline gives CDR1 DFQATT, CDR2 SNEGSKA (reference sequence). The CDR3 covers 12 residues. The CDR3 DNA reads TGCAGTGCAGGTCCCCGGGGCACTGAAGCTTTCTTT. It specifies CSAGPRGTEAFF.

The gene calls are TRBV9 and TRBJ2-1; D might be TRBD1 or TRBD2, each matching 5 bases. The germline V gene encodes CDR1 SGDLS and CDR2 YYNGEE. The V end was cut by 0 bases, the J end by 4 bases, with 17 bases between. This CDR3 region has 17 residues. The CDR3 nucleotides are TGTGCCAGCAGCGTAGGACGGGGACCGTCAGGGTACAATGAGCAGTTCTTC. The encoded protein is CASSVGRGPSGYNEQFF.

The rearrangement links TRBV5-1 to TRBJ1-4; 7 bases match TRBD1. Trimming took 7 bases from V and 9 from J; bases not matched to a gene: 3. The germline gives CDR1 SGHRS, CDR2 YFSETQ. The length of the CDR3 is 11 residues. Here the CDR3 reads CASRQGQKLFF. CDR3 sequence (DNA): TGCGCCAGCCGACAGGGTCAAAAACTGTTTTTT.

This clonotype was counted a few times. The chain couples TRBV20-1 to TRBJ2-3; 10 bases line up with TRBD1. The CDR3 spans 15 residues. V trimming: 3 bases; J trimming: 3 bases; junction bases outside the gene matches: 6. In germline, CDR1 is DFQATT, CDR2 SNEGSKA (reference sequence). CDR3: CSASWRDRGTDTQYF. The CDR3 bases are TGCAGTGCTAGTTGGAGGGACAGGGGAACAGATACGCAGTATTTT.

This clonotype has ten or more counts. Here the CDR3 reads CSVERGNYGYTF. The CDR3 nucleotides read TGCAGCGTTGAAAGGGGGAACTATGGCTACACCTTC. The genes are TRBV29-1 and TRBJ1-2; D possibly corresponds to TRBD1 (6 bases). This CDR3 is built from 12 residues. Trimming removed 2 bases from V and 2 bases from J, with 6 bases in between. Germline V CDR1 and CDR2: SQVTM, ANQGSEA.

The J gene is TRBJ2-3, the V gene TRBV5-1; the D call may be TRBD1 or TRBD2 (5 bases each). V was cut by 4 bases and J by 2 bases, with 17 bases left in between. CDR3 length: 16 amino acids. Per germline, CDR1 SGHRS and CDR2 YFSETQ. The CDR3 spells CASSPTRDPTTDTQYF. The CDR3 nucleotides read TGCGCCAGCAGCCCGACCCGGGACCCCACCACAGATACGCAGTATTTT.

The chain carries TRBV5-1 and TRBJ2-3, with D tentatively TRBD1 or TRBD2 (5 bases each). Germline-derived CDR1 and CDR2 are SGHRS and YFSETQ. V was shortened by 0 bases and J by 6 bases, with 17 bases between the two germline ends. The CDR3 is 16 residues long. CDR3 residues: CASSLGQNPWEDTQYF. Written as DNA, the CDR3 is TGCGCCAGCAGCTTGGGACAGAACCCTTGGGAGGATACGCAGTATTTT.

J is TRBJ2-1 and V is TRBV24-1, with D possibly TRBD1 on 5 matching bases. The CDR3 runs to 13 residues. V lost 5 bases and J lost 9, with 13 bases in between. Germline V lookup: CDR1 KGHDR, CDR2 SFDVKD. CDR3 coding DNA: TGTGCCACCAGTGGGCAGGGCAGGAGTGAGCAGTTCTTC. Its translation is CATSGQGRSEQFF.

This clonotype was seen a handful of times. This chain connects TRBV5-1 to TRBJ2-1; 12 bases align to TRBD1. CDR3 length: 15 amino acids. In germline, CDR1 is SGHRS, CDR2 YFSETQ. Germline trimming cut 2 bases from V and 8 bases from J; bases unmatched to any gene: 5. CDR3 in DNA: TGCGCCAGCAGCTTCGGGACAGGGGGCTTGGATGAGCAGTTCTTC. It specifies CASSFGTGGLDEQFF.